What follows are 17 T cell receptor beta chains derived from one specimen sequenced in a study of control samples from healthy donors and cancer patients. TCRdb keeps only in-frame clones here, not all; method: immunoSEQ multiplex PCR. Of under 200,000 clones listed, roughly 94% are singletons. Input material: PBMCs. These receptor sequences come from a man in his sixties with colorectal cancer.

The J gene is TRBJ1-1, the V gene TRBV5-8; 7 bases match TRBD1. With 3 bases clipped from V and 1 base from J, the junction kept 3 bases outside the gene matches. The CDR3 is 14 residues long. CDR1 SGHTS and CDR2 YDEGEE come from the germline V gene. The CDR3 reads CASSWGTANTEAFF. The DNA of the CDR3 is TGTGCCAGCAGCTGGGGGACAGCGAACACTGAAGCTTTCTTT.

The rearrangement uses TRBV7-2 and TRBJ2-1; 9 bases agree with TRBD1. The CDR3 contains 16 residues. The junction had 13 bases not matched to a gene; V was cut back by 5 bases and J by 8 bases. The V gene's germline CDR1 is SGHTA and CDR2 FQGNSA. The CDR3 nucleotides read TGTGCCAGCAGCCCCCATGGGGGGACAGGGCTAGATGAGCAGTTCTTC. Residues: CASSPHGGTGLDEQFF.

As to this clone: Additional DNA sequences in this sample encode the identical CDR3. The CDR3 is CAWSVGGVNQPQHF. In nucleotides, the CDR3 is TGTGCCTGGAGTGTAGGAGGTGTCAATCAGCCCCAGCATTTT. The chain combines TRBV30 with TRBJ1-5, with no clear D. This CDR3 has 14 residues. With 0 bases removed from V and 3 bases from J, the gap between germline ends came to 9 bases. Germline loops: CDR1 GTSNPN, CDR2 SVGIG (reference sequence).

CDR3 residues: CASMTGLSGPQHF. DNA of the CDR3: TGTGCCAGCATGACAGGGCTCTCCGGGCCCCAGCATTTT. This chain links TRBV6-5 with TRBJ1-5; TRBD1 aligns across 7 bases. Germline V gene lookup returns CDR1 MNHEY and CDR2 SVGAGI. The CDR3 spans 13 residues. J lost 9 bases, V lost 7 bases, and 9 bases had no gene match.

The rearrangement uses TRBV2 and TRBJ2-7; weak D call: TRBD2 (5 bases). Trimming cost V 6 bases and J 1 base, with 7 bases left between them. This CDR3 is built from 12 residues. Germline V gene lookup returns CDR1 SNHLY and CDR2 FYNNEI. This CDR3 reads CASSLASYEQYF. CDR3 sequence (DNA): TGTGCCAGCAGCCTAGCTTCCTACGAGCAGTACTTC.

This chain connects TRBV6-2 or TRBV6-3 to TRBJ2-7; the D gene is possibly TRBD2 (6 bases). The V end was cut by 5 bases, the J end by 3 bases, with 11 bases between. The CDR3 contains 13 residues. The germline V gene has CDR1 MNHEY and CDR2 SVGEGT. CDR3 nucleotide sequence: TGTGCCAGCAGTATAGCGGCGCTCTACGAGCAGTACTTC. This codes for CASSIAALYEQYF.

V is TRBV5-1 and J is TRBJ2-3; D possibly corresponds to TRBD1 (6 bases). The V end lost 0 bases, the J end lost 4 bases, and 15 bases lay between the germline ends. The CDR3 is 16 residues long. Germline lookup yields CDR1 SGHRS and CDR2 YFSETQ. The CDR3 bases are TGCGCCAGCAGCTTGGGCCCAACAGGGTTTGCAGATACGCAGTATTTT. This encodes CASSLGPTGFADTQYF.

The sample holds one count of this clone. The chain employs TRBV4-2 and TRBJ1-4; D may be TRBD1 (5 bases). Trimming pared 4 bases from V and 3 bases from J, leaving 21 bases between. Germline V gene lookup returns CDR1 LGHNA and CDR2 YNFKEQ. CDR3 length: 18 amino acids. The CDR3 here is CASSRADKKSAANEKLFF. In DNA form, the CDR3 reads TGTGCCAGCAGCCGCGCGGACAAAAAGAGCGCGGCTAATGAAAAACTGTTTTTT.

V is TRBV6-2 or TRBV6-3 and J is TRBJ1-5; perhaps TRBD1 as D (5 bases). Between the trimmed V and J ends, which lost 4 bases and 2 bases, there was a span of 9 bases. Germline CDR1 MNHEY, CDR2 SVGEGT. The CDR3 has 14 residues. The CDR3 reads CASSSRDRNQPQHF. As DNA, the CDR3 is TGTGCCAGCAGTTCTCGGGACCGCAATCAGCCCCAGCATTTT.

The chain recombines TRBV3-1 (or the pseudogene TRBV3-2) with TRBJ2-2, with 11 bases matching TRBD1. The CDR3 is 14 residues long. The germline gives CDR1 LGHDT, CDR2 YNNKEL (reference sequence). With 3 bases clipped from V and 6 bases from J, the junction kept 0 bases outside the gene matches. CDR3 nucleotides: TGTGCCAGCAGCCAGGGACAGGGGGCCGGGGAGCTGTTTTTT. Translation: CASSQGQGAGELFF.

The J gene is TRBJ2-2, the V gene TRBV11-2, with 8 bases that match TRBD2. CDR1 and CDR2 from the germline V gene are SGHAT and FQNNGV. The trim removed 5 bases at V and 7 bases at J, leaving 15 bases unmatched. The CDR3 sequence is 17 residues long. The DNA of the CDR3 is TGTGCCAGCAGCCCGAGGGCGGGGGGCAGTTCTGGCGGGGAGCTGTTTTTT. This sequence encodes CASSPRAGGSSGGELFF.

The V call is TRBV7-2, the J call TRBJ2-7; 11 nucleotides line up with TRBD2. Unmatched junction bases numbered 5, after V lost 5 bases and J lost 2 bases. The germline gives CDR1 SGHTA, CDR2 FQGNSA. The CDR3 has 15 amino acids. CDR3 nucleotide sequence: TGTGCCAGCAGCCGCACTAGCGGGGGTCCCTACGAGCAGTACTTC. Translation gives CASSRTSGGPYEQYF.

This clone was observed a single time. The chain employs TRBV27 and TRBJ1-3; D unresolved. Germline V gene lookup returns CDR1 MNHEY and CDR2 SMNVEV (reference sequence). There are 16 residues in the CDR3. Trimming left V 9 bases short and J 0 bases short, with 18 bases between. The CDR3 region has the DNA TGTGCCAGATACGACACGCTGGACCTCTCTGGAAACACCATATATTTT. Amino acids: CARYDTLDLSGNTIYF.

The rearrangement links TRBV24-1 to TRBJ1-5; tentatively, D is TRBD1 (6 bases). This CDR3 region has 16 residues. Germline V lookup: CDR1 KGHDR, CDR2 SFDVKD. The germline V and J ends were trimmed by 3 bases and 4 bases, with 15 bases remaining between them. CDR3 sequence: CATSDRGWGANQPQHF. The CDR3 coding sequence is TGTGCCACCAGTGATCGGGGGTGGGGGGCTAATCAGCCCCAGCATTTT.

V is TRBV5-6 and J is TRBJ1-3; D not resolved. V was clipped by 1 base and J by 0 bases, with 5 bases between them. CDR1 SGHDT and CDR2 YYEEEE come from the germline V gene. CDR3 size: 14 residues. DNA of the CDR3: TGTGCCAGCAGCTTGCCGGGCTCTGGAAACACCATATATTTT. It yields the protein CASSLPGSGNTIYF.

The gene calls are TRBV19 and TRBJ2-3; 7 nucleotides align to TRBD1. In germline, CDR1 is LNHDA, CDR2 SQIVND (reference sequence). Losses at the gene ends were 6 bases for V and 3 bases for J; bases not matched to a gene: 12. The CDR3 consists of 16 residues. For the CDR3, the DNA is TGTGCCAGTAGGAACAGGGGATTCAGTAGTACAGATACGCAGTATTTT. This sequence encodes CASRNRGFSSTDTQYF.

This chain links TRBV29-1 with TRBJ2-5; no clear D. Germline V lookup: CDR1 SQVTM, CDR2 ANQGSEA. This CDR3 has 11 residues. V was clipped by 5 bases and J by 7 bases, with 11 bases between them. This CDR3 is CSVIGTRTQYF. The CDR3 coding sequence is TGCAGCGTTATCGGCACCAGGACCCAGTACTTC.